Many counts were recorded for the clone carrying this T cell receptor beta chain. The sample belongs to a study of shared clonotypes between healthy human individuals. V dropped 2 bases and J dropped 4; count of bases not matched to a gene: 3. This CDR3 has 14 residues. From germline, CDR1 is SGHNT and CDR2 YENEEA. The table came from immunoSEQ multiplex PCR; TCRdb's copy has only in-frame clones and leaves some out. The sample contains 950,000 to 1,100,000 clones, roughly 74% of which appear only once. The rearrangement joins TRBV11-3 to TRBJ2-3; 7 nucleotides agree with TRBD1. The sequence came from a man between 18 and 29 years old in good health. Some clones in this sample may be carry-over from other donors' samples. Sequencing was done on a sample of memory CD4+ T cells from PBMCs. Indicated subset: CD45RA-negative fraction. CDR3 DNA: TGTGCCAGCAGCTTAAGAAGGGGGCCAGATACGCAGTATTTT. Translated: CASSLRRGPDTQYF.